This T cell receptor (beta chain) was recovered during a study of control samples from healthy donors and cancer patients. The table came from immunoSEQ multiplex PCR; TCRdb's copy has only in-frame clones and leaves some out. The sample holds about 170,000 clones, 85% to 95% seen once. The CDR3 spans 12 residues. The V gene lost 6 bases and the J gene lost 1 base, with 6 bases spanning the gap. The germline V gene encodes CDR1 MNHEY and CDR2 SMNVEV (reference sequence). This clonotype was obtained from a woman aged 55-75 years in good health. The sample taken for sequencing was blood. The chain links TRBV27 to TRBJ1-1, with a weak D call TRBD1 (6 bases). The CDR3 here is CASRTGNTEAFF. DNA of the CDR3: TGTGCCAGCAGGACAGGGAACACTGAAGCTTTCTTT.